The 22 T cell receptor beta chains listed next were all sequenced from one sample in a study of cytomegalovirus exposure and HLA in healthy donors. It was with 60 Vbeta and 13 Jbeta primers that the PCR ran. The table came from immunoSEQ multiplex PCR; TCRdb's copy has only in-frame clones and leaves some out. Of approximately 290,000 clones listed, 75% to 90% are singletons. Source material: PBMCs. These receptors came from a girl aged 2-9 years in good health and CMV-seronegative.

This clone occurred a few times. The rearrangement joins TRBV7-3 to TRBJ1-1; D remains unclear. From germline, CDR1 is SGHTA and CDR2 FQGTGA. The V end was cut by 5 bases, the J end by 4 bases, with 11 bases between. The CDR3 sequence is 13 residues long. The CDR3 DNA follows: TGTGCCAGCAGCGAGAACCGGGGCACTGAAGCTTTCTTT. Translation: CASSENRGTEAFF.

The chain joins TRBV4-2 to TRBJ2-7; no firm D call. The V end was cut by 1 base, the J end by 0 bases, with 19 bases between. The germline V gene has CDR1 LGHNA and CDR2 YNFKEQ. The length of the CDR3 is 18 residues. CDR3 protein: CASSQVWAPLPSSYEQYF. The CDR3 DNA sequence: TGTGCCAGCAGCCAAGTCTGGGCGCCTCTACCCAGCTCCTACGAGCAGTACTTC.

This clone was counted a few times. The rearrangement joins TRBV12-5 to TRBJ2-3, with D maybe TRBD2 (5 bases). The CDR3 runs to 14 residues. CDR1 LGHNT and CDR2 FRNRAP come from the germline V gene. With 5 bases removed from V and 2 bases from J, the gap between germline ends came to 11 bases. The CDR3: CASGPGLATDTQYF. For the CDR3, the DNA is TGTGCTAGTGGTCCTGGACTCGCCACAGATACGCAGTATTTT.

CDR3: CASSLGTGNNQPQHF. For the CDR3, the DNA is TGTGCCAGCAGCTTGGGGACAGGAAATAATCAGCCCCAGCATTTT. This chain links TRBV13 with TRBJ1-5, with TRBD1 identical over 8 bases. This CDR3 spans 15 amino acids. After removal of 3 bases from V and 4 bases from J, the junction contained 5 bases not matched to a gene. CDR1 is PRHDT and CDR2 is FYEKMQ in the germline V gene (reference sequence). Full variable domain (outside the CDR3, taken from reference TRBV13 and TRBJ1-5): AAGVIQSPRHLIKEKRETATLKCYPIPRHDTVYWYQQGPGQDPQFLISFYEKMQSDKGSIPDRFSAQQFSDYHSELNMSSLELGDSALYFCASSLGTGNNQPQHFGDGTRLSIL.

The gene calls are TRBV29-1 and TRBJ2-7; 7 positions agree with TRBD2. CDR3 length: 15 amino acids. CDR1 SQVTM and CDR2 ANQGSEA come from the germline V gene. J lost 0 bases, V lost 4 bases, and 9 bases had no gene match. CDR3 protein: CSVGGERGFSYEQYF. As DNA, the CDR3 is TGCAGCGTTGGGGGGGAGCGGGGCTTCTCCTACGAGCAGTACTTC.

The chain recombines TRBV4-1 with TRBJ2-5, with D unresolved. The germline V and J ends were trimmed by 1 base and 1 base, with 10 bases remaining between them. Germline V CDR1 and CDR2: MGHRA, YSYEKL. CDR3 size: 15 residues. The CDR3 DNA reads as TGCGCCAGCAGCCAAGGATCGTGGCCCCAAGAGACCCAGTACTTC. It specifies CASSQGSWPQETQYF.

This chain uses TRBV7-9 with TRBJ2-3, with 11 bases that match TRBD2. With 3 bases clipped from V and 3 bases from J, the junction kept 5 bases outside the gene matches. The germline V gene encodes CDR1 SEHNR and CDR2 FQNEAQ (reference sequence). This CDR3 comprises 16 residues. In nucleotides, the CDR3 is TGTGCCAGCAGCTTCGGCGGGACTAGCGGAACAGATACGCAGTATTTT. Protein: CASSFGGTSGTDTQYF.

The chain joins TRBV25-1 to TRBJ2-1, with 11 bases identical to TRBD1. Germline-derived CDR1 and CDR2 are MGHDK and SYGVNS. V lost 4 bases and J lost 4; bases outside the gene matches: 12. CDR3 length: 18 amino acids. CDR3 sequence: CASSALGTGGDFYNEQFF. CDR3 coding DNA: TGTGCCAGCAGTGCGCTTGGGACAGGGGGTGATTTTTACAATGAGCAGTTCTTC.

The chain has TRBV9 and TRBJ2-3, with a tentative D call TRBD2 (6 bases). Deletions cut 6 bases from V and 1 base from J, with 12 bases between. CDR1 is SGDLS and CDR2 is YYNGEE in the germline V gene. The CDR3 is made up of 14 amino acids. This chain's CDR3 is CASNQRAGTDTQYF. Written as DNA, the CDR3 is TGTGCCAGCAATCAGCGGGCTGGCACAGATACGCAGTATTTT.

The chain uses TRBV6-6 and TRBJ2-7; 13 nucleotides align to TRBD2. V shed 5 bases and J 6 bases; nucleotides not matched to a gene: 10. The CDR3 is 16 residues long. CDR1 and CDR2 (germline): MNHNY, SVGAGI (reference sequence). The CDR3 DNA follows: TGTGCCAGCAGTCCTACTAGCGGGGGGGCCTTAGGCGAGCAGTACTTC. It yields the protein CASSPTSGGALGEQYF.

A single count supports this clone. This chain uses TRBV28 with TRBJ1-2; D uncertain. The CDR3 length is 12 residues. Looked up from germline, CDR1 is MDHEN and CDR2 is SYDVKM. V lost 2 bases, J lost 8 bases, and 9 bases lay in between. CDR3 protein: CASSLVRSGYTF. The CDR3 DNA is TGTGCCAGCAGTTTAGTTCGTAGCGGCTACACCTTC.

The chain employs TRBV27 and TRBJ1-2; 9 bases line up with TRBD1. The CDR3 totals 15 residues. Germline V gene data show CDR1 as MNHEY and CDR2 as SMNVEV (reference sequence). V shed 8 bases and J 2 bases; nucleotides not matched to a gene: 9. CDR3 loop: CASFGNRGLNYGYTF. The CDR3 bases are TGTGCCAGCTTCGGGAACAGGGGGCTCAACTATGGCTACACCTTC.

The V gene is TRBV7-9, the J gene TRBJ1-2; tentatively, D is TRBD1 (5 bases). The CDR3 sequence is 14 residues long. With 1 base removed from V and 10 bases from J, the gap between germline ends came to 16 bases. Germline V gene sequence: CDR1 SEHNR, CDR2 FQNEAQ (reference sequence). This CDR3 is CASSLEGPWRNYTF. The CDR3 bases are TGTGCCAGCAGCTTAGAGGGGCCTTGGAGAAACTACACCTTC.

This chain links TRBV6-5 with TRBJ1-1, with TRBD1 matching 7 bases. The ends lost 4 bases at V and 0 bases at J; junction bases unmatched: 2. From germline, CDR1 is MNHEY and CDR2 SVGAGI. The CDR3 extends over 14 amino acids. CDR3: CASSWGQLNTEAFF. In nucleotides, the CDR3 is TGTGCCAGCAGTTGGGGACAGTTGAACACTGAAGCTTTCTTT.

The CDR3 DNA sequence: TGTGCCAGCAGTTCCCCCAGAGGTTACACTGAAGCTTTCTTT. Its translation: CASSSPRGYTEAFF. This chain connects TRBV27 to TRBJ1-1; D gene ambiguous. CDR1 MNHEY and CDR2 SMNVEV come from the germline V gene (reference sequence). The CDR3 spans 14 residues. Trimming removed 4 bases at V and 3 bases at J, with 12 bases between.

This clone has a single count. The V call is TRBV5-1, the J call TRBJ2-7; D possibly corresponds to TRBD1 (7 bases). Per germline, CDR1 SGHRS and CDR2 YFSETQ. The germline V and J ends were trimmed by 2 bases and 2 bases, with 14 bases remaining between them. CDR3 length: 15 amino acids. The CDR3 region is CASSFQQGTPYEQYF. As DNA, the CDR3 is TGCGCCAGCAGCTTCCAACAGGGGACTCCCTACGAGCAGTACTTC.

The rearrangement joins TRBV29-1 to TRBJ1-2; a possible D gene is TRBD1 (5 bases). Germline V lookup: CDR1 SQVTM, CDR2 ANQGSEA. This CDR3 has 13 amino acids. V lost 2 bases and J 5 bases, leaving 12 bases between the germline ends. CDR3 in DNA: TGCAGCGTTGAAAGTGGAGGGGAATATGGCTACACCTTC. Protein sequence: CSVESGGEYGYTF.

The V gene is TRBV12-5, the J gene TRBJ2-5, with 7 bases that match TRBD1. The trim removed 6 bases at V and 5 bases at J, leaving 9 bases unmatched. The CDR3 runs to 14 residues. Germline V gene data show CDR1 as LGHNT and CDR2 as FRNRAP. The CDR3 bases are TGTGCTAGTGGACCCAGACAGGGTGTCGAGACCCAGTACTTC. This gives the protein CASGPRQGVETQYF. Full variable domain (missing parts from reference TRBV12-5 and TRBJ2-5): DARVTQTPRHKVTEMGQEVTMRCQPILGHNTVFWYRQTMMQGLELLAYFRNRAPLDDSGMPKDRFSAEMPDATLATLKIQPSEPRDSAVYFCASGPRQGVETQYFGPGTRLLVL.

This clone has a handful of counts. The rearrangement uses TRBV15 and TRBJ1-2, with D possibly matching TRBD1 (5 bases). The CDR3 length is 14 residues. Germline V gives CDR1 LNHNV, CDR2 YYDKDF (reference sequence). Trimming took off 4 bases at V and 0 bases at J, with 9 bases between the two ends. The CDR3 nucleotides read TGTGCCACCAGCATCAGGGTATCTAACTATGGCTACACCTTC. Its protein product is CATSIRVSNYGYTF.

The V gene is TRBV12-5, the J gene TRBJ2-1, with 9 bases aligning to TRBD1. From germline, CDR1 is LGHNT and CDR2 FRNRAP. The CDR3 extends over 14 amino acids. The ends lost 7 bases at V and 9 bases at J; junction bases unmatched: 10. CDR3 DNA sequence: TGTGCTAGTGCTCCGACAGGGGGTCTAGGTGAGCAGTTCTTC. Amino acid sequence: CASAPTGGLGEQFF.

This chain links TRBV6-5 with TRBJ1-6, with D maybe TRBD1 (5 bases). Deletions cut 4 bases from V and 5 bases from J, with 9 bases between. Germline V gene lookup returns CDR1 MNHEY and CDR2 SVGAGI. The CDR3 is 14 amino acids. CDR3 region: CASSSRTHNSPLHF. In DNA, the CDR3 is TGTGCCAGCAGTTCCCGGACACATAATTCACCCCTCCACTTT.

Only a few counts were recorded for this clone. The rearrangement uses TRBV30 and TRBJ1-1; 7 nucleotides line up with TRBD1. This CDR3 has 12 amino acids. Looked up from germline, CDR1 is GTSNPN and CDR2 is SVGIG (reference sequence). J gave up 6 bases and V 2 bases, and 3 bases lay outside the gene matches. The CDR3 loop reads CAWSLQGPEAFF. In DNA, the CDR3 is TGTGCCTGGAGTCTACAGGGGCCTGAAGCTTTCTTT. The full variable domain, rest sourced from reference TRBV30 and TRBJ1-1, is SQTIHQWPATLVQPVGSPLSLECTVEGTSNPNLYWYRQAAGRGLQLLFYSVGIGQISSEVPQNLSASRPQDRQFILSSKKLLLSDSGFYLCAWSLQGPEAFFGQGTRLTVV.